The text below deals with one TCR beta chain. Its target is unknown. Researchers ran the PCR with 60 Vbeta and 13 Jbeta primers. The data were produced by immunoSEQ multiplex PCR, yet TCRdb's version contains in-frame clones alone and is incomplete. The ten top clones account for 4.5% to 5%, within a sample of tens of thousands of clones. This record belongs to a study of cytomegalovirus exposure and HLA in healthy donors. Study details: A preliminary data release comprised 70 million to 95 million unique TCRs obtained from HLA-typed donors.

The V and J ends lost 10 bases and 3 bases respectively, with 15 bases between them. Germline CDR1 is KGHSH and CDR2 is LQKENI. The CDR3 is 13 residues long. General study findings and limits: The authors later linked a missense DCLRE1C variant to TCR beta V- and J-gene trimming. Cytomegalovirus status was reportedly diagnosed by the classifier with high sensitivity and specificity. In the analysis, some V segments, TRBV6-2 and TRBV6-3 included, were excluded as indistinguishable.

The source of this sequence is a woman in her 40s in good health and CMV-seropositive. This sequence joins TRBV18 and TRBJ2-5; D is undetermined. Sequencing input: PBMCs. DNA for the CDR3: TGTGCCACTGCCAGGCAGGAAGAAGAGACCCAGTACTTC. Protein sequence: CATARQEEETQYF. Full variable domain (rest looked up from reference TRBV18 and TRBJ2-5): NAGVMQNPRHLVRRRGQEARLRCSPMKGHSHVYWYRQLPEEGLKFMVYLQKENIIDESGMPKERFSAEFPKEGPSILRIQQVVRGDSAAYFCATARQEEETQYFGPGTRLLVL.